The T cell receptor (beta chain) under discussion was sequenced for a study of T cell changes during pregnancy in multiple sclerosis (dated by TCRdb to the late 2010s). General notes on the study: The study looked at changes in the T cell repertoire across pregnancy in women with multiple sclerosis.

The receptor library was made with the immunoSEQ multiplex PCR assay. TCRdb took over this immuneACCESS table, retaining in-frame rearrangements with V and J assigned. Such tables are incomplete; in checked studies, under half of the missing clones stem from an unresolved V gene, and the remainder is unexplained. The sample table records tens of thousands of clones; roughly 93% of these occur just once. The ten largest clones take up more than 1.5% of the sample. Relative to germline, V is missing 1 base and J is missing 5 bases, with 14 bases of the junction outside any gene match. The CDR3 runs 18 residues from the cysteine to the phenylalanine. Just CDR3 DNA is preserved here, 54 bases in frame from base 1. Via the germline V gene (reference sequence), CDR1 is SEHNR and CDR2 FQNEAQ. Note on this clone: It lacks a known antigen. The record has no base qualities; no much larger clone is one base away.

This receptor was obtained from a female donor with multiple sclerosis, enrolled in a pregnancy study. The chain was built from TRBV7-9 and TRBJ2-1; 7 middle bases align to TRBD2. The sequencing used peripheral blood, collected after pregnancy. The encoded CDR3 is CASSLVGIGLAEDNEQFF. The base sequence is TGTGCCAGCAGCTTAGTAGGGATCGGGCTAGCGGAGGACAATGAGCAGTTCTTC.